This T cell receptor beta chain is drawn from a study of beta chain features in type 1 diabetes. This clone turned up a few times. Its antigen is undetermined. The authors reverse transcribed all of the isolated RNA, so sequencing captured expressed TCRB transcripts. Libraries were prepared by immunoSEQ multiplex PCR; TCRdb keeps only in-frame clonotypes and omits some of them. The top ten clones hold 0.08% to 0.095% of a sample with about 230,000 clones, 16% of them seen once. The CDR3 has 13 amino acids. CDR1 is SNHLY, CDR2 FYNNEI, per germline. Trimming cost V 10 bases and J 3 bases, with 13 bases left between them. Notes on the study in general: In every one of the four CD4+ subsets, TCRB CDR3s were moderately but significantly shorter in Type 1 diabetes patients.

The clonotype comes from a man aged 30 to 39 with type 1 diabetes. J is TRBJ2-1 and V is TRBV2, with D possibly being TRBD1 (8 bases). Sequences were obtained from naive CD4+ T cells from blood. The CDR3 region has the DNA TGTGCCATTAACAGGGGGGGCTACAATGAGCAGTTCTTC. It specifies CAINRGGYNEQFF.